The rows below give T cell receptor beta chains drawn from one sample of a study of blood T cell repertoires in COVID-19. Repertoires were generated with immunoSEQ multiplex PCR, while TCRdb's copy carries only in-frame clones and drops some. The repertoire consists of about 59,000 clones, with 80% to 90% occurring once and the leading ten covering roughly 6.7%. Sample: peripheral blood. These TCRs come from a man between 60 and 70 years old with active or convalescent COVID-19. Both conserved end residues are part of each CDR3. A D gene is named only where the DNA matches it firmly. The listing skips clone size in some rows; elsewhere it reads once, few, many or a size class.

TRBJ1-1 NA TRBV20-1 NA TGCAGTGCTACCGTCAACACTGAAGCTTTCTTT CSATVNTEAFF
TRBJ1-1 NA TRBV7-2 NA TGTGCCAGCAGCTTAGAATACAGTAACACTGAAGCTTTCTTT CASSLEYSNTEAFF
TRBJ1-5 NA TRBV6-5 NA TGTGCCAGCAGTTACTCGAAGGCCAGGGCCGATCAGCCCCAGCATTTT CASSYSKARADQPQHF
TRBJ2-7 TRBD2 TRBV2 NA TGTGCCAGCAGTCGCACCCAGGCGGGAGCCTACGAGCAGTACTTC CASSRTQAGAYEQYF
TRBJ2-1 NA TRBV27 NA TGTGCCAGCAGCGTGGATACAGGGCTCTCCTACAATGAGCAGTTCTTC CASSVDTGLSYNEQFF
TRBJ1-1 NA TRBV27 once TGTGCCAGCAGTTTGATTAAGGGAGGCACTGAAGCTTTCTTT CASSLIKGGTEAFF
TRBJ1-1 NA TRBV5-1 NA TGCGCCAGCAGCGTCGACGGGTCTTGGACTGAAGCTTTCTTT CASSVDGSWTEAFF
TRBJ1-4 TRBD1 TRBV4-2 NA TGTGCCAGCAGCCGATCAGGGGGTCAAGGGGAAAAACTGTTTTTT CASSRSGGQGEKLFF
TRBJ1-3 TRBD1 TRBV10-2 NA TGCGCCAGCTCCGACCCGACAGGGTCCGGAAACACCATATATTTT CASSDPTGSGNTIYF
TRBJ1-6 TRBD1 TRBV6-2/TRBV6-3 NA TGTGCCAGCAGTCACAGGGGGGACAATTCACCCCTCCACTTT CASSHRGDNSPLHF
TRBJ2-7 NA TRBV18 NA TGTGCCAGCTCACCGATAGCAAGCTCCTACGAGCAGTACTTC CASSPIASSYEQYF
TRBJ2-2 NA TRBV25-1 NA TGTGCCAGCAGTGCGAGGTGGAGCACCGGGGAGCTGTTTTTT CASSARWSTGELFF
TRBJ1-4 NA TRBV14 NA TGTGCCAGCAGCCAAGAAAGGGGGGGCTCTGCTGAAAAACTGTTTTTT CASSQERGGSAEKLFF
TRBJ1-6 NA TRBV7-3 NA TGTGCCAGCAGCTCCGCAGATAATTCACCCCTCCACTTT CASSSADNSPLHF
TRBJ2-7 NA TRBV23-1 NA TGCGCCAGCAGATCGCACCATGACTTAACCTACGAGCAGTACTTC CASRSHHDLTYEQYF
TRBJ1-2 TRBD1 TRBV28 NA TGTGCCAGCAGTTTGGGAAACCCGGGACAGGGGCATGGCTACACCTTC CASSLGNPGQGHGYTF
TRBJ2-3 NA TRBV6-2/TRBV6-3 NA TGTGCCAGCAGTTTTGCCGGGACTAGCACAGATACGCAGTATTTT CASSFAGTSTDTQYF
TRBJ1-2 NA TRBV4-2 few TGTGCCAGCAGCCACCTAGGACAGAATAGTAACTATGGCTACACCTTC CASSHLGQNSNYGYTF
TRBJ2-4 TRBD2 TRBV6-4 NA TGTGCCAGCAGCACTAGCGGGAGGGCCTCCGACATTCAGTACTTC CASSTSGRASDIQYF
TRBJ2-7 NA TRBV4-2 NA TGTGCCAGCAGCCAAGGGGAGGTAGCTGGGAACGAGCAGTACTTC CASSQGEVAGNEQYF
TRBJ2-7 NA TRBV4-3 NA TGCGCCAGCAGCCAAGACCCGCTGGGGCGACGGGAGCAGTACTTC CASSQDPLGRREQYF
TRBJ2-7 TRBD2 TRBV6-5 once TGTGCCAGCAGTTACAGCGGGGGGGTCAACTACGAGCAGTACTTC CASSYSGGVNYEQYF
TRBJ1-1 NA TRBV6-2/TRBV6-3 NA TGTGCCAGCAGTTACACAGGGTACACTGAAGCTTTCTTT CASSYTGYTEAFF
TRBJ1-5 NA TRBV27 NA TGTGCCAGCAGTTTATCTCGATATACAGCCAATCAGCCCCAGCATTTT CASSLSRYTANQPQHF
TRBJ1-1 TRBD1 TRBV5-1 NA TGCGCCAGCGGCGACAGGGGGAACACTGAAGCTTTCTTT CASGDRGNTEAFF
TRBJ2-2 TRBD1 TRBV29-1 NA TGCAGCGTTCCCAGAGGACAGGGAATGAGAGGGGAGCTGTTTTTT CSVPRGQGMRGELFF
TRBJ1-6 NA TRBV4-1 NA TGCGCCAGCAGCCAAGAGGGGAGGGGAAATAATTCACCCCTCCACTTT CASSQEGRGNNSPLHF
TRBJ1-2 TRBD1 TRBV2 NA TGTGCCAGATTTGACAGGGGGCGTTCTGGCTACACCTTC CARFDRGRSGYTF
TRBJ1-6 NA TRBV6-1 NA TGTGCCAGCAGTGAAGGGGGGACACCGTATAATTCACCCCTCCACTTT CASSEGGTPYNSPLHF
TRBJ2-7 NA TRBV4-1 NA TGCGCCAGCAGCCGAGAAAACCGAGACCCGGGAAAACCAAGGAACTACGAGCAGTACTTC CASSRENRDPGKPRNYEQYF
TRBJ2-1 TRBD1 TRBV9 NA TGTGCCAGCAGCGTAGTAGGGACAGTCCCGAGCTCCTACAATGAGCAGTTCTTC CASSVVGTVPSSYNEQFF
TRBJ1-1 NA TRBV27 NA TGTGCCAGCAGTTTCCTCATGGACAGCATGAACACTGAAGCTTTCTTT CASSFLMDSMNTEAFF
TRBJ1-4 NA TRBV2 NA TGTGCCAGCAGAGCGACAGACAGCTCAACTAATGAAAAACTGTTTTTT CASRATDSSTNEKLFF
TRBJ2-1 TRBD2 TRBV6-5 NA TGTGCCAGCAGTTACCCCGGGACTAGGGGCGATGAGCAGTTCTTC CASSYPGTRGDEQFF
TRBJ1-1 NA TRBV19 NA TGTGCCAGTAGTAAATCAGGGTACACTGAAGCTTTCTTT CASSKSGYTEAFF
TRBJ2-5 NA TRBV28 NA TGTGCCAGCAGTTTCTTGGGGGGAGCCTCGAAAGAGACCCAGTACTTC CASSFLGGASKETQYF
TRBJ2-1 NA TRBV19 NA TGTGCCAGTAGTATTACCGGGAGCGATAACTACAATGAGCAGTTCTTC CASSITGSDNYNEQFF
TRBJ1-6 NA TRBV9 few TGTGCCAGCAGCGTAGCCCCCGGGAGCTCCTATAATTCACCCCTCCACTTT CASSVAPGSSYNSPLHF
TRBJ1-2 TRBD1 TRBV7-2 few TGTGCCAGCAGCCGCCAGGGGGCGCCCAACTATGGCTACACCTTC CASSRQGAPNYGYTF
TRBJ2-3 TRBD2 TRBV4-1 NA TGCGCCAGCAGCCAAGGAGGGACTAGCGGGTCGGGGCCAGATACGCAGTATTTT CASSQGGTSGSGPDTQYF
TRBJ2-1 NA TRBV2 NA TGTGCCAGCAGTTATATAGCGGAGCCGAACTACAATGAGCAGTTCTTC CASSYIAEPNYNEQFF
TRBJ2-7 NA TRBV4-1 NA TGCGCCAGCAGCCAGGCCTTGGGGACATCATCCTACGAGCAGTACTTC CASSQALGTSSYEQYF
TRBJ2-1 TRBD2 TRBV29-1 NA TGCAGCGTTGATGGGAAGGGAGGGAGCTCCTACAATGAGCAGTTCTTC CSVDGKGGSSYNEQFF
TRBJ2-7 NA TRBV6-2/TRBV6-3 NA TGTGCCAGCAGTGCCTTGGGGGCCGAGCAGTACTTC CASSALGAEQYF
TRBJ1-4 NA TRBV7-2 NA TGTGCCAGCAGCAAAGGGGTAACTAATGAAAAACTGTTTTTT CASSKGVTNEKLFF
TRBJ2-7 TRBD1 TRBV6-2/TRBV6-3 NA TGTGCCAGCAGTGTGGGACAGAGAGGACCTTACGAGCAGTACTTC CASSVGQRGPYEQYF
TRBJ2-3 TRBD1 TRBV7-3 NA TGTGCCAGCAGCCCCCTAGGGGGCTTGGCAGATACGCAGTATTTT CASSPLGGLADTQYF
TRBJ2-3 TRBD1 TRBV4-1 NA TGCGCCAGCAGCCCGGGACAGACTAGCACAGATACGCAGTATTTT CASSPGQTSTDTQYF
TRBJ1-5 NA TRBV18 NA TGTGCCAGCTCACAACAGGGTGGGGAGCCCCAGCATTTT CASSQQGGEPQHF
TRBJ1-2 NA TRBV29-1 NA TGCAGCGTTACCCTTTTAGGAGGGAGTTCCTATGGCTACACCTTC CSVTLLGGSSYGYTF
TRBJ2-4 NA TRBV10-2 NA TGCGCCAGCAGGGCGGAGGGGGCCAAAAACATTCAGTACTTC CASRAEGAKNIQYF
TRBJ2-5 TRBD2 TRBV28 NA TGTGCCAGCAGCCCAAGCGGGGGGAGGCAAGAGACCCAGTACTTC CASSPSGGRQETQYF
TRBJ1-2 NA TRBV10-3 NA TGTGCCATCAGAACAACGACAGAGTCCGTCTATGGCTACACCTTC CAIRTTTESVYGYTF